These T cell receptor beta chains were read from a single sample in a study of cytomegalovirus exposure and HLA in healthy donors. The method was immunoSEQ multiplex PCR; TCRdb's version includes in-frame clones alone and lacks a portion of them. The data hold around 300,000 clones, with approximately 83% observed a single time. Sample: PBMCs. The receptors derive from a woman aged 18-29 years in good health and CMV-seronegative. Each CDR3 is given with its conserved first and last residue. A D gene is named only where the DNA matches it firmly. Size is stated for part of the rows, as once, few or many counts, or as a class when the clone is expanded.

V	J	size	D	DNA	CDR3
TRBV5-4	TRBJ1-2	.	.	TGTGCCAGCAGCTTGGGGCAGGGTAGCGGCTACACCTTC	CASSLGQGSGYTF
TRBV10-3	TRBJ2-7	.	.	TGTGCCATCAGTGACCAGGGTAACGAGCAGTACTTC	CAISDQGNEQYF
TRBV7-2	TRBJ2-7	.	.	TGTGCCAGCAGCCTATTAGAGGGGGTCTACGAGCAGTACTTC	CASSLLEGVYEQYF
TRBV19	TRBJ1-2	.	.	TGTGCCAGTAACCGCCCGCGGGGGAAGAACTATGGCTACACCTTC	CASNRPRGKNYGYTF
TRBV5-1	TRBJ2-7	.	.	TGCGCCAGCAGTCGCGAGACTAGCTCCTACGAGCAGTACTTC	CASSRETSSYEQYF
TRBV9	TRBJ2-2	.	TRBD2	TGTGCCAGCAGCCCTCCGGGGGGTAGCGGGGGGCCAAACACCGGGGAGCTGTTTTTT	CASSPPGGSGGPNTGELFF
TRBV5-1	TRBJ1-1	.	TRBD1	TGCGCCACCCGGGACAGGGAGTACACTGAAGCTTTCTTT	CATRDREYTEAFF
TRBV28	TRBJ2-7	.	TRBD1	TGTGCCAGCAGCCAAGGGGGACAGGGGGTTTACGAGCAGTACTTC	CASSQGGQGVYEQYF
TRBV11-2	TRBJ2-1	.	.	TGTGCCAGCAGCCCGCCGGGACTTAACAATGAGCAGTTCTTC	CASSPPGLNNEQFF
TRBV6-1	TRBJ1-2	few	.	TGTGCCACCGGAGTTGAAGCTAACTATGGCTACACCTTC	CATGVEANYGYTF
TRBV10-1	TRBJ2-1	.	TRBD2	TGCGCCAGCAGCAAAGGACTAGCGGGGGGCAATGAGCAGTTCTTC	CASSKGLAGGNEQFF
TRBV20-1	TRBJ1-1	.	.	TGCAGTGCTACAGGGTGGGAAGGAGCTTTCTTT	CSATGWEGAFF
TRBV5-1	TRBJ1-2	.	TRBD1	TGCGCCAGCAGCCCCGGACAGGGACACTATGGCTACACCTTC	CASSPGQGHYGYTF
TRBV2	TRBJ1-2	.	.	TGTGCCAGCAGTTTTACAGGGAACTATGGCTACACCTTC	CASSFTGNYGYTF
TRBV14	TRBJ1-2	.	.	TGTGCCAGCAGCCAAGACTACCGGGACTTCCTTGGCTACACCTTC	CASSQDYRDFLGYTF
TRBV5-1	TRBJ1-1	.	TRBD1	TGCGCCAGCAGCGTGGGGCCCTTTCGGGACAGAGGGCAAAGTAGTGAAGCTTTCTTT	CASSVGPFRDRGQSSEAFF
TRBV27	TRBJ1-1	.	TRBD1	TGTGCCAGCAGTTTATTCGGACAGGGTAGCGTGGCTTTCTTT	CASSLFGQGSVAFF
TRBV7-2	TRBJ2-7	.	TRBD1	TGTGCCAGCAGCTTGTGGACAGGGAGCCCCTACGAGCAGTACTTC	CASSLWTGSPYEQYF
TRBV7-9	TRBJ1-4	.	TRBD1	TGTGCCAGCAGCGGCCCCTCAGGGGGAAATGAAAAACTGTTTTTT	CASSGPSGGNEKLFF
TRBV11-2	TRBJ1-1	few	.	TGTGCCAGCAGCTTAGTGAGGAACACTGAAGCTTTCTTT	CASSLVRNTEAFF
TRBV5-1	TRBJ2-5	.	.	TGCGCCAGCAGCTTGGGTAGCAGGGGCCAAGAGACCCAGTACTTC	CASSLGSRGQETQYF
TRBV11-3	TRBJ2-1	.	TRBD2	TGTGCCAGCAGATCACAGCGGGAGGCCTCCTACAATGAGCAGTTCTTC	CASRSQREASYNEQFF
TRBV21-1	TRBJ1-2	few	.	TGTGCCAGCGGACAGGTCCCCTATGGCTACACCTTC	CASGQVPYGYTF
TRBV18	TRBJ1-2	.	TRBD1	TGTGCCAGCTCACCCGCTCGAGGGACAGGGGGCGACTATGGCTACACCTTC	CASSPARGTGGDYGYTF
TRBV29-1	TRBJ1-2	.	.	TGCAGCGTTAGTGAACAGGGCGTAAACTATGGCTACACCTTC	CSVSEQGVNYGYTF
TRBV9	TRBJ1-2	.	.	TGTGCCAGCAGCGTAGTAACCAGCCCTAGTCCTAACTATGGCTACACCTTC	CASSVVTSPSPNYGYTF
TRBV27	TRBJ2-7	.	.	TGTGCCAGCAGTTTTTCCTATTCCCAATCATCCTACGAGCAGTACTTC	CASSFSYSQSSYEQYF
TRBV5-4	TRBJ1-2	.	TRBD1	TGTGCCAGCAGCTTGGATCTCAGGGGGAGCTACACCTTC	CASSLDLRGSYTF
TRBV9	TRBJ2-3	.	.	TGTGCCAGCAGCCCCTCAGGTTATAGCACAGATACGCAGTATTTT	CASSPSGYSTDTQYF
TRBV12-5	TRBJ2-2	.	.	TGTGCTAGTGTCTCCAACCCGGGCACCGGGGAGCTGTTTTTT	CASVSNPGTGELFF
TRBV28	TRBJ1-2	.	TRBD1	TGTGCCAGCAGTTTATTGCAGGGGGCGTTAGGCTACACCTTC	CASSLLQGALGYTF
TRBV4-1	TRBJ2-2	.	.	TGCGCCAGCAGCCAAGATGGGGGCCCTGGGGAGCTGTTTTTT	CASSQDGGPGELFF
TRBV6-1	TRBJ1-5	.	.	TGTGCCTCGAGGTATAGCAATCAGCCCCAGCATTTT	CASRYSNQPQHF
TRBV18	TRBJ2-1	.	.	TGTGCCAGCTCACAGGCGGGATCGGACAATGAGCAGTTCTTC	CASSQAGSDNEQFF
TRBV6-5	TRBJ2-7	once	.	TGTGCCAGCACCCCGACTAGCTCCTACGAGCAGTACTTC	CASTPTSSYEQYF
TRBV6-5	TRBJ1-5	.	.	TGTGCCAGCAGTTACGGCGGCGAAGGTCAGCCCCAGCATTTT	CASSYGGEGQPQHF
TRBV7-2	TRBJ2-4	.	.	TGTGCCAGCAGCCCAGACTACTCACTAGCCAAAAACATTCAGTACTTC	CASSPDYSLAKNIQYF
TRBV27	TRBJ1-6	few	TRBD1	TGTGCCAGCAGTTTCGGACAGGGAAATTCACCCCTCCACTTT	CASSFGQGNSPLHF
TRBV5-1	TRBJ1-1	.	TRBD1	TGCGCCAGCAGCCCCTTAGGGGGACAGCGTCAAAACTGGAACACTGAAGCTTTCTTT	CASSPLGGQRQNWNTEAFF
TRBV4-1	TRBJ1-5	few	.	TGCGCCAGCAGCCAAGAAGAGTCTAGCAATCAGCCCCAGCATTTT	CASSQEESSNQPQHF
TRBV15	TRBJ1-5	.	TRBD1	TGTGCCACCAGCAGCCCCGACAGGGTTGGGGAGCAGCCCCAGCATTTT	CATSSPDRVGEQPQHF
TRBV13	TRBJ1-1	.	.	TGTGCCAGCACCGTAATTGGAGTCAACACTGAAGCTTTCTTT	CASTVIGVNTEAFF
TRBV5-6	TRBJ2-7	.	TRBD1	TGTGCCAGCAGCTTACAGGGGAAAGGCTACGAGCAGTACTTC	CASSLQGKGYEQYF
TRBV27	TRBJ2-3	.	.	TGTGCCAGACTATCATTCGCATCAGGGGCATGGACAGATACGCAGTATTTT	CARLSFASGAWTDTQYF
TRBV4-1	TRBJ1-5	few	.	TGCGCCAGCAGCCCGTACGCAGGGTTAGAGGGCAATCAGCCCCAGCATTTT	CASSPYAGLEGNQPQHF
TRBV6-5	TRBJ2-1	.	TRBD2	TGTGCCAGCAGTTACGGGCTAGCGGGGCGGGATGAGCAGTTCTTC	CASSYGLAGRDEQFF
TRBV19	TRBJ1-2	.	.	TGTGCCAGTAGTTCACCTCTGGGGGGCTATGGCTACACCTTC	CASSSPLGGYGYTF
TRBV4-3	TRBJ2-1	.	.	TGCGCCAGCAGCCAAGTTGCACAGGACAATGAGCAGTTCTTC	CASSQVAQDNEQFF
TRBV4-1	TRBJ2-1	.	TRBD2	TGCGCCAGCAGCCAGGTTGGCTCGGGACGTCTCGGGGGGAACAATGAGCAGTTCTTC	CASSQVGSGRLGGNNEQFF
TRBV27	TRBJ2-7	once	.	TGTGCCAGCAGACAGGCGGTGCCGTCCTACGAGCAGTACTTC	CASRQAVPSYEQYF
TRBV4-2	TRBJ1-2	.	.	TGTGCCAGCAGCCCACCCGAGGTGAACTATGGCTACACCTTC	CASSPPEVNYGYTF
TRBV10-1	TRBJ2-1	.	.	TGCGCCAGCAGTGATGACGGGAGCTCCTACAATGAGCAGTTCTTC	CASSDDGSSYNEQFF
TRBV6-5	TRBJ2-2	.	TRBD2	TGTGCCAGCAAGACTAGCGGGGGGAACACCGGGGAGCTGTTTTTT	CASKTSGGNTGELFF
TRBV28	TRBJ2-7	.	.	TGTGCCAGCAGTTCTTACTCCTACGAGCAGTACTTC	CASSSYSYEQYF
TRBV28	TRBJ2-1	.	TRBD2	TGTGCCAGCAGTTTATGGAATAGCGGGGCCTACAATGAGCAGTTCTTC	CASSLWNSGAYNEQFF
TRBV11-2	TRBJ1-1	.	TRBD1	TGTGCCAGCAGCCCAGGGGGAAAATCTGAAGCTTTCTTT	CASSPGGKSEAFF
TRBV18	TRBJ1-5	.	TRBD1	TGTGCCAGCTCTGCCTCGACAGGGGGTTGGAGTCAGCCCCAGCATTTT	CASSASTGGWSQPQHF